A single sample is the source of the 21 T cell receptor beta chains below, sequenced in a study of T cell responses to AZD1222 COVID-19 vaccine. Sequencing used immunoSEQ multiplex PCR; TCRdb keeps in-frame clones, though not all of them. The sample consists of more than 120,000 clones, 70% to 90% of them appearing once. The sample here was peripheral blood, taken 28 days after the second dose of the MenACWY control vaccine. The receptors stem from an adult who received the MenACWY meningococcal vaccine as a control.

In DNA, the CDR3 is TGTGCCAGCAGTTGGGACAGTGGCGGATCACCCCTCCACTTT. Its protein is CASSWDSGGSPLHF. This rearrangement joins TRBV6-2 or TRBV6-3 to TRBJ1-6, with 7 bases aligning to TRBD1. The CDR3 has 14 amino acids. Germline V gene sequence: CDR1 MNHEY, CDR2 SVGEGT. V trimming: 4 bases; J trimming: 10 bases; junction bases outside the gene matches: 7.

This chain connects TRBV4-1 to TRBJ1-1; a weak D match, TRBD1 (6 bases). In germline, CDR1 is MGHRA, CDR2 YSYEKL. The CDR3 is made up of 14 amino acids. V was clipped by 4 bases and J by 1 base, with 10 bases between them. The CDR3 spells CASSPGTPNTEAFF. The DNA of the CDR3 is TGCGCCAGCAGCCCCGGGACACCGAACACTGAAGCTTTCTTT.

The rearrangement links TRBV4-3 to TRBJ1-2; weak D call: TRBD1 (5 bases). The CDR3 has 15 residues. Trimming took 1 base from V and 2 from J, leaving 11 bases between them. Germline lookup yields CDR1 LGHNA and CDR2 YSLEER. In nucleotides, the CDR3 is TGCGCCAGCAGCCAAGCATCGACAGCGAACTATGGCTACACCTTC. Protein product: CASSQASTANYGYTF.

The chain has TRBV6-5 and TRBJ1-6, with D possibly being TRBD1 (6 bases). This CDR3 contains 15 residues. Germline loops: CDR1 MNHEY, CDR2 SVGAGI. Trimming removed 2 bases from V and 10 bases from J, with 15 bases in between. The CDR3 region is CASSYAGDSRSPLHF. In nucleotides, the CDR3 is TGTGCCAGCAGTTACGCAGGGGATTCTCGGTCACCCCTCCACTTT.

The rearrangement uses TRBV15 and TRBJ1-6, with a weak D call TRBD1 (6 bases). V lost 2 bases and J 10 bases, leaving 12 bases between the germline ends. Germline V gene lookup returns CDR1 LNHNV and CDR2 YYDKDF (reference sequence). CDR3 length: 14 amino acids. This CDR3 is CATSRTGLGSPLHF. DNA for the CDR3: TGTGCCACCAGCAGAACAGGGCTTGGATCACCCCTCCACTTT.

V is TRBV3-1 (or the pseudogene TRBV3-2) and J is TRBJ1-1; TRBD1 aligns across 9 bases. CDR1 LGHDT and CDR2 YNNKEL come from the germline V gene (reference sequence). J was trimmed by 2 bases and V by 7 bases; bases with no gene match: 5. The CDR3 spans 14 residues. The CDR3 loop is CASNVQGANTEAFF. CDR3 nucleotide sequence: TGTGCCAGCAACGTACAGGGGGCTAACACTGAAGCTTTCTTT.

The genes are TRBV3-1 (or the pseudogene TRBV3-2) and TRBJ2-1, with 9 positions matching TRBD2. Unmatched junction bases numbered 7, after V lost 3 bases and J lost 4 bases. Per the germline V gene, CDR1 is LGHDT and CDR2 is YNNKEL (reference sequence). There are 16 residues in the CDR3. CDR3 nucleotides: TGTGCCAGCAGCCAGGGACTAGCAGAAGATTACAATGAGCAGTTCTTC. Translated: CASSQGLAEDYNEQFF.

This chain links TRBV11-2 with TRBJ1-4; D uncertain. Germline CDR1 reads SGHAT; CDR2 reads FQNNGV. V gave up 2 bases and J gave up 15 bases, with 13 bases separating them. CDR3 size: 12 residues. The CDR3 here is CASSLSRGTVFF. In DNA, the CDR3 is TGTGCCAGCAGCTTATCGCGGGGAACGGTGTTTTTT.

The J gene is TRBJ1-1, the V gene TRBV30; D unclear. The V end lost 5 bases, the J end lost 4 bases, and 23 bases lay between the germline ends. Per the germline V gene, CDR1 is GTSNPN and CDR2 is SVGIG (reference sequence). The CDR3 has 16 residues. For the CDR3, the DNA is TGTGCCTGGGAGAGGTTCTCGCGCGCGATGGGCACTGAAGCTTTCTTT. The encoded protein is CAWERFSRAMGTEAFF.

The chain combines TRBV29-1 with TRBJ2-7, with D unclear. Trimming left V 4 bases short and J 3 bases short, with 4 bases between. This CDR3 contains 10 residues. Germline CDR1 SQVTM, CDR2 ANQGSEA. CDR3 in amino acids: CSVVFYEQYF. CDR3 bases: TGCAGCGTTGTTTTCTACGAGCAGTACTTC.

V and J are TRBV12-5 and TRBJ2-5, with 7 bases identical to TRBD2. Per germline, CDR1 LGHNT and CDR2 FRNRAP. Trimming cost V 3 bases and J 4 bases; bases outside gene matches: 11. This CDR3 is built from 16 residues. CDR3 coding DNA: TGTGCTAGTGGTTTCTCTTCGGGACTATTTCCAGAGACCCAGTACTTC. It specifies CASGFSSGLFPETQYF.

This chain joins TRBV7-8 and TRBJ1-1; D call uncertain. CDR3 length: 14 amino acids. The ends were cut back, 5 bases at V and 4 bases at J, with 14 bases in the middle. Germline V gene data show CDR1 as SGHVS and CDR2 as FQNEAQ. The CDR3 DNA is TGTGCCAGCAGCGTCCAGGAAGGGAGCACTGAAGCTTTCTTT. This codes for CASSVQEGSTEAFF. The variable domain in full, completed from reference TRBV7-8 and TRBJ1-1, reads GAGVSQSPRYKVAKRGQDVALRCDPISGHVSLFWYQQALGQGPEFLTYFQNEAQLDKSGLPSDRFFAERPEGSVSTLKIQRTQQEDSAVYLCASSVQEGSTEAFFGQGTRLTVV.

This clone was seen a single time. The chain carries TRBV6-2 or TRBV6-3 and TRBJ2-7; the match to TRBD2 covers 9 bases. The CDR3 contains 16 residues. V trimming: 0 bases; J trimming: 4 bases; junction bases outside the gene matches: 7. Germline values: CDR1 MNHEY, CDR2 SVGEGT. The CDR3 DNA reads TGTGCCAGCAGTTACTCGAAGGTAGCGGGGGATTACGAGCAGTACTTC. Amino acid sequence: CASSYSKVAGDYEQYF.

The chain couples TRBV6-5 to TRBJ1-5; D may be TRBD1 (5 bases). Germline CDR1 MNHEY, CDR2 SVGAGI. Trimming took 6 bases from V and 5 from J, leaving 17 bases between them. CDR3 size: 15 residues. In DNA form, the CDR3 reads TGTGCCAGCAGCAGAAATTCAGGGTTGGATCAGCCCCAGCATTTT. Protein sequence: CASSRNSGLDQPQHF.

V usage is TRBV11-2 and J usage is TRBJ2-7; D not resolved. V was shortened by 4 bases and J by 7 bases, with 11 bases between the two germline ends. The CDR3 has 12 amino acids. The germline gives CDR1 SGHAT, CDR2 FQNNGV. The CDR3 loop reads CASSSLVREQYF. In DNA, the CDR3 is TGTGCCAGCAGCTCATTAGTTAGGGAGCAGTACTTC.

This chain joins TRBV15 and TRBJ2-5, with a possible D match to TRBD2 (6 bases). Germline loops: CDR1 LNHNV, CDR2 YYDKDF (reference sequence). V shed 3 bases and J shed 5 bases, with 22 bases lying between them. The CDR3 covers 17 residues. The chain's CDR3 is CATSSLTYLAMRETQYF. The CDR3 nucleotides are TGTGCCACCAGCAGCCTCACCTATCTAGCGATGAGGGAGACCCAGTACTTC.

The chain carries TRBV11-3 and TRBJ2-3, with a weak D call TRBD1 (7 bases). The germline CDR1 and CDR2 sequences are SGHNT and YENEEA. The CDR3 has 13 residues. Between the trimmed V and J ends, which lost 3 bases and 6 bases, there was a span of 10 bases. Written as DNA, the CDR3 is TGTGCCAGCAGCTTCTCAGGGGGGGATACGCAGTATTTT. It codes for CASSFSGGDTQYF.

The rearrangement uses TRBV18 and TRBJ1-2; the D gene is possibly TRBD1 (5 bases). This CDR3 region has 17 residues. The germline CDR1 and CDR2 sequences are KGHSH and LQKENI. Trimming stripped 5 bases from V and 0 bases from J, with 19 bases between. CDR3 in DNA: TGTGCCAGCTCAGCCCCAGGGACCCGGTTTTCTAACTATGGCTACACCTTC. It translates to CASSAPGTRFSNYGYTF.

The chain recombines TRBV29-1 with TRBJ2-1, with 14 nucleotides matching TRBD2. This CDR3 comprises 20 residues. Germline CDR1 SQVTM, CDR2 ANQGSEA. Germline trimming cut 4 bases from V and 2 bases from J; bases unmatched to any gene: 16. The CDR3 nucleotides read TGCAGCGTTGGCCCCCGGGGACTAGCGGGAGTCTTGGGCGCCTACAATGAGCAGTTCTTC. Amino acid sequence: CSVGPRGLAGVLGAYNEQFF.

This chain connects TRBV5-1 to TRBJ1-1, with TRBD1 matching over 8 bases. V dropped 1 base and J dropped 1; count of bases not matched to a gene: 3. The germline V gene encodes CDR1 SGHRS and CDR2 YFSETQ. The CDR3 totals 15 residues. Here the CDR3 reads CASSLPTGENTEAFF. Here the CDR3 DNA reads TGCGCCAGCAGCTTGCCGACAGGGGAGAACACTGAAGCTTTCTTT.

This chain links TRBV24-1 with TRBJ1-1, with TRBD1 as a possible D gene (5 bases). Trimming removed 5 bases from V and 4 bases from J, with 16 bases in between. Germline lookup yields CDR1 KGHDR and CDR2 SFDVKD. The CDR3 is 15 residues long. The CDR3 region is CATSASMGDTTEAFF. In nucleotides, the CDR3 is TGTGCCACCAGTGCCTCAATGGGGGATACCACTGAAGCTTTCTTT.